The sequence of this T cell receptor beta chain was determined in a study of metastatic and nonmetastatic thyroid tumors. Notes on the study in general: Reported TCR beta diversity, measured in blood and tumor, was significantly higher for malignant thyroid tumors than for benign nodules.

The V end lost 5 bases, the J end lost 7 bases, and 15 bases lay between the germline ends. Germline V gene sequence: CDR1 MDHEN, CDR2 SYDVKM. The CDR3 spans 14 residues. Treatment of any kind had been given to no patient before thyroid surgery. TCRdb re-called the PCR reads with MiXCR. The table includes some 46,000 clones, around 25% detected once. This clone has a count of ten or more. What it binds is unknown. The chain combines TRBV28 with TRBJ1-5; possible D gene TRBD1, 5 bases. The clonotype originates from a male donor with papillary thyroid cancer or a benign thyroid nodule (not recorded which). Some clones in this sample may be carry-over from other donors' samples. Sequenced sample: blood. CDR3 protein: CASSQWGVRQPQHF. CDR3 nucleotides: TGTGCCAGCAGTCAATGGGGGGTTAGGCAGCCCCAGCATTTT.